This record concerns one T cell receptor beta chain sequence. Its antigen is currently unknown. The sample belongs to a study of cytomegalovirus exposure and HLA in healthy donors. PCR primers comprised 60 Vbeta and 13 Jbeta primers. Repertoires were generated with immunoSEQ multiplex PCR, while TCRdb's copy carries only in-frame clones and drops some. The data hold roughly 150,000 clones, with 80% to 85% observed a single time. Points from the study as a whole: Testing in vitro showed a few CMV-associated chains specific for CMV antigens. A missense variant in DCLRE1C was later tied to TCR beta V- and J-gene trimming. Most TCR beta V segments were productive about 90% or about 30% of the time in an earlier analysis. For most TCR sequences rarity was the rule, although some public TCRs occurred in many donors.

The germline gives CDR1 SGHVS, CDR2 FNYEAQ. The V gene end was trimmed by 5 bases and the J gene end by 2 bases; junction bases not matched to a gene: 2. This CDR3 contains 15 residues. Specimen: PBMCs. The V and J genes are TRBV7-6 and TRBJ2-6; TRBD1 matches at 8 bases. The sequence was collected from a female donor in good health and CMV-seronegative. This CDR3 is CASSQQGAGANVLTF. The CDR3 nucleotides read TGTGCCAGCAGCCAACAGGGGGCTGGGGCCAACGTCCTGACTTTC.